These T cell receptor beta chains were read from a single sample in a study of T cells in Graves' hyperthyroidism and ophthalmopathy. From the multiplex PCR reads, TCRdb called clonotypes with MiXCR, one entry per CDR3 protein. The table has about 610,000 distinct CDR3 sequences, about 15% seen once. The specimen sequenced was blood. These receptors were collected from a woman aged 40 to 50 with Graves' ophthalmopathy. The CDR3 runs from the conserved cysteine through the conserved F or W. The D gene is left open where the match is weak. Expanded clones get a size class; other rows say once, few or many, or leave the size out.

j_call	v_call	clone_size	d_call	cdr3_nt	cdr3_aa
TRBJ2-7	TRBV6-1	many	TRBD1	TGTGCCAGCAGTAAGGACAGGACTCTATACTACGAGCAGTACTTC	CASSKDRTLYYEQYF
TRBJ2-5	TRBV19	many	.	TGTGCCAGTAGCCCCCGGAACAGAGAGACCCAGTACTTC	CASSPRNRETQYF
TRBJ1-2	TRBV5-5	few	TRBD1	TGTGCCAGCATCGGACAGGGAGACTATGGCTACACCTTC	CASIGQGDYGYTF
TRBJ2-5	TRBV7-9	many	.	TGTGCCAGCAGCTTAGACCCAACGGGGGAGACCCAGTACTTC	CASSLDPTGETQYF
TRBJ2-2	TRBV20-1	many	TRBD2	TGCAGTGTCCGGACTAGCGGGAATGCCGGGGAGCTGTTTTTT	CSVRTSGNAGELFF
TRBJ2-7	TRBV7-2	many	.	TGTGCCAGCAGCTTAGTACCTAGCGTCCCCTACGAGCAGTACTTC	CASSLVPSVPYEQYF
TRBJ1-1	TRBV11-3	.	TRBD1	TGTGCCAGCGGCCCAGGGGGGAACACTGAAGCTTTCTTT	CASGPGGNTEAFF
TRBJ1-5	TRBV20-1	few	.	TGCAGTGCTAGGGAAGGGGCAGAATATAATCAGCCCCAGCATTTT	CSAREGAEYNQPQHF
TRBJ1-1	TRBV6-5	.	TRBD1	TGTGCCAGCAGTTCGAAGACAGGGATGAACACTGAAGCTTTCTTT	CASSSKTGMNTEAFF
TRBJ1-1	TRBV25-1	many	.	TGTGCCAGCAGGGAACGCGAGAGCACTGAAGCTTTCTTT	CASRERESTEAFF
TRBJ2-7	TRBV7-2	many	.	TGTGCCAGCAGCTTAGCGGTACACTACGAGCAGTACTTC	CASSLAVHYEQYF
TRBJ2-7	TRBV29-1	many	TRBD1	TGCAGCGCGGCCGGGACAGGGGAAAACTACGAGCAGTACTTC	CSAAGTGENYEQYF
TRBJ2-5	TRBV19	few	TRBD1	TGTGCCAGTAGTATAGAAGGGACAGGGGAAGAGACCCAGTACTTC	CASSIEGTGEETQYF
TRBJ2-7	TRBV27	many	TRBD1	TGTGCCACGTCGGACCAGGGGGTTGAGCAGTACTTC	CATSDQGVEQYF
TRBJ2-2	TRBV7-2	few	.	TGTGCCAGCAGCTTATTCGCGGCGAACACCGGGGAGCTGTTTTTT	CASSLFAANTGELFF
TRBJ2-5	TRBV6-5	many	.	TGTGCCAGCACGGTTGGGGGTACAGAGACCCAGTACTTC	CASTVGGTETQYF
TRBJ1-5	TRBV6-1	many	.	TGTGCCAGCATGAACAATCAGCCCCAGCATTTT	CASMNNQPQHF
TRBJ2-7	TRBV9	many	TRBD1	TGTGCCAGCAGCTTGGGAGAGGGACAGGAGACCTACGAGCAGTACTTC	CASSLGEGQETYEQYF
TRBJ2-7	TRBV14	.	TRBD2	TGTGCCAGCAGCCACCTAGCGGGGGAGAACGGAGAGCAGTACTTC	CASSHLAGENGEQYF
TRBJ1-1	TRBV29-1	many	TRBD1	TGCAGCGTTAGGACAGGGGGCACTGAAGCTTTCTTT	CSVRTGGTEAFF
TRBJ2-7	TRBV11-3	many	TRBD2	TGTGCCAGCAGCTTAGGAGTAGCGGGGAACTACGAGCAGTACTTC	CASSLGVAGNYEQYF
TRBJ2-7	TRBV7-8	many	TRBD2	TGTGCCAGCAGCTCAGCCGGGACTAGCGTCGAGCAGTACTTC	CASSSAGTSVEQYF
TRBJ2-7	TRBV5-1	.	.	TGCGCCAGCGCCCGGCAGGTTAGCTCCTACGAGCAGTACTTC	CASARQVSSYEQYF
TRBJ2-3	TRBV28	few	.	TGTGCCAGCAGTCCTAGGGGGGTCACAGATACGCAGTATTTT	CASSPRGVTDTQYF
TRBJ2-5	TRBV19	many	TRBD2	TGTGCCAGTAGTATTGGGAGCGGGGGAGAGACCCAGTACTTC	CASSIGSGGETQYF
TRBJ2-7	TRBV12-3/TRBV12-4	.	.	TGTGCCAGCAGTTTAGTGGCCACAGCCGAGCAGTACTTC	CASSLVATAEQYF
TRBJ2-7	TRBV9	few	TRBD2	TGTGCCAACAGCGTAGAAGCGGGAGGGCCTCTCTACGAGCAGTACTTC	CANSVEAGGPLYEQYF
TRBJ1-5	TRBV28	many	TRBD1	TGTGCCAGCAGTTTGGCTCCGAGGGCTCAGGGGGATCAGCCCCAGCATTTT	CASSLAPRAQGDQPQHF
TRBJ2-7	TRBV11-1	.	TRBD1	TGTGCCAGCAGCTTAGCAGGGACAGGCTTTTCCTACGAGCAGTACTTC	CASSLAGTGFSYEQYF
TRBJ1-2	TRBV29-1	.	.	TGCAGCGTTGAGGCCCCGAGCTATGGCTACACCTTC	CSVEAPSYGYTF
TRBJ1-2	TRBV19	few	.	TGTGCCAGTAGATACAGCCGGGGCTACACCTTC	CASRYSRGYTF
TRBJ1-1	TRBV27	.	TRBD1	TGTGCCAGCAGTTCGGGACAGGCCGCTGAAGCTTTCTTT	CASSSGQAAEAFF
TRBJ1-5	TRBV6-2/TRBV6-3	many	.	TGTGCCAGCAGTACACGGACGGATCAGCCCCAGCATTTT	CASSTRTDQPQHF
TRBJ2-5	TRBV5-1	.	TRBD2	TGCGCCAGCAGCTTGGCCGGACTAGCGGGAGGGCACGAGACCCAGTACTTC	CASSLAGLAGGHETQYF
TRBJ1-2	TRBV29-1	.	.	TGCAGCGTCCGGACAGTTCCTGGCTACACCTTC	CSVRTVPGYTF
TRBJ2-4	TRBV28	many	.	TGTGCCAGCAGTTTGAACTTGGTGGGAAACATTCAGTACTTC	CASSLNLVGNIQYF
TRBJ1-5	TRBV6-5	many	.	TGTGCCGGCAGTTCCCCGAGGGAAAATCAGCCCCAGCATTTT	CAGSSPRENQPQHF